This is a list of T cell receptor beta chains from one sample in a study of technical replicates of blood from several donors. Profiling relied on immunoSEQ multiplex PCR, and the TCRdb table lists in-frame clones only, not all of them. This table holds 95,000 or so clones, 85% to 95% found once. The sequencing sample was made of T cells isolated from PBMCs. These receptors were obtained from a human donor in good health. CDR3s leave out the opening cysteine and the closing phenylalanine or tryptophan.

cdr3_length: 13; v_call: TRBV19; cdr3_aa: ASSTGQGKGQPQH
cdr3_length: 12; v_call: TRBV30; cdr3_aa: AWSSRGHNYGYT
cdr3_length: 14; v_call: TRBV9; cdr3_aa: ASSVGSSGRTGELF
cdr3_length: 13; v_call: TRBV5-4; cdr3_aa: ASSLVLGRAGELF
cdr3_length: 11; v_call: TRBV5-6; cdr3_aa: ASSTDILGGYT
cdr3_length: 9; v_call: TRBV20-1; cdr3_aa: SARGDSWGF
cdr3_length: 13; v_call: TRBV6-6; cdr3_aa: ASSSGTGATGELF
cdr3_length: 15; v_call: TRBV18; cdr3_aa: ASSPGQGRLKGPGYT
cdr3_length: 12; v_call: TRBV9; cdr3_aa: ASSVGGRNYGYT
cdr3_length: 13; v_call: TRBV18; cdr3_aa: ASSPGTGSTDTQY
cdr3_length: 14; v_call: TRBV28; cdr3_aa: ASSLGSGRAGDEQF
cdr3_length: 14; v_call: TRBV28; cdr3_aa: ASSLQGAPGANVLT
cdr3_length: 12; v_call: TRBV7-9; cdr3_aa: AQGGGASDTEAF
cdr3_length: 11; v_call: TRBV6-5; cdr3_aa: ASSYTGDTEAF
cdr3_length: 12; v_call: TRBV19; cdr3_aa: ASSRQGARNEQF
cdr3_length: 13; v_call: TRBV7-2; cdr3_aa: ASSSLGGGGQPQH
cdr3_length: 13; v_call: TRBV7-2; cdr3_aa: ASSLQRGLTDTQY
cdr3_length: 13; v_call: TRBV2; cdr3_aa: ASMLRVVSNDEQF
cdr3_length: 14; v_call: TRBV2; cdr3_aa: ASRELAGGSKNIQY
cdr3_length: 11; v_call: TRBV11-1; cdr3_aa: ASSLAGVNEQF
cdr3_length: 11; v_call: TRBV19; cdr3_aa: ATSREGSEKLF
cdr3_length: 14; v_call: TRBV15; cdr3_aa: ATSASHSQGGTEAF
cdr3_length: 11; v_call: TRBV6-5; cdr3_aa: ASSSNSNQPQH
cdr3_length: 12; v_call: TRBV10-3; cdr3_aa: AISESAQNTEAF
cdr3_length: 11; v_call: TRBV6-5; cdr3_aa: ASRGTATYEQY
cdr3_length: 15; v_call: TRBV2; cdr3_aa: ASSEAGGHTSPGELF
cdr3_length: 12; v_call: TRBV6-5; cdr3_aa: ASSMTGGVDIQY
cdr3_length: 14; v_call: TRBV15; cdr3_aa: ATSRAKEQEKETQY
cdr3_length: 13; v_call: TRBV27; cdr3_aa: ASSFGLGGSYEQY
cdr3_length: 12; v_call: TRBV15; cdr3_aa: ATSRDQATDTQY
cdr3_length: 14; v_call: TRBV11-2; cdr3_aa: ASSFNRESSYNEQF
cdr3_length: 19; v_call: TRBV15; cdr3_aa: ATTSVSSSFEPGQIGYEQY
cdr3_length: 10; v_call: TRBV18; cdr3_aa: ASSLQGNEQF
cdr3_length: 14; v_call: TRBV28; cdr3_aa: ASNLRGRAYSYEQY
cdr3_length: 10; v_call: TRBV28; cdr3_aa: ASSLNTYEQY
cdr3_length: 15; v_call: TRBV9; cdr3_aa: ASSFGGTSVYLDTQY
cdr3_length: 13; v_call: TRBV19; cdr3_aa: ASSITRTILYEQY
cdr3_length: 13; v_call: TRBV28; cdr3_aa: ASSPRGLLSYEQY
cdr3_length: 9; v_call: TRBV29-1; cdr3_aa: SVGNRDEQY
cdr3_length: 16; v_call: TRBV5-1; cdr3_aa: ASSLGVGFPRVYTEAF
cdr3_length: 14; v_call: TRBV27; cdr3_aa: ASSFRPSGSGNEQF
cdr3_length: 14; v_call: TRBV5-1; cdr3_aa: ASSLATSGSTGELF
cdr3_length: 14; v_call: TRBV7-2; cdr3_aa: ASSPPGFRNGYEQY
cdr3_length: 12; v_call: TRBV5-1; cdr3_aa: ASSLIGGDTEAF
cdr3_length: 13; v_call: TRBV9; cdr3_aa: ASSARGNLNTEAF
cdr3_length: 11; v_call: TRBV7-7; cdr3_aa: ASSRRGTGELF
cdr3_length: 12; v_call: TRBV7-3; cdr3_aa: ASSLTRGNPEAF
cdr3_length: 9; v_call: TRBV6-5; cdr3_aa: ASESGTEAF
cdr3_length: 13; v_call: TRBV7-8; cdr3_aa: ASSLPGILNTEAF
cdr3_length: 14; v_call: TRBV5-1; cdr3_aa: ASSLRAGGAYNEQF
cdr3_length: 14; v_call: TRBV7-9; cdr3_aa: ASSLKDRGSRYEQY
cdr3_length: 11; v_call: TRBV10-2; cdr3_aa: ASSRDLNNEQF